A single sample is the source of the 30 T cell receptor beta chains below, sequenced in a study of blood T cell repertoires in COVID-19. Produced via immunoSEQ multiplex PCR; TCRdb's table is partial and in-frame only. The sample holds under 250,000 clones, 70% to 90% seen once. Specimen: peripheral blood. The source is a man in his sixties with acute or convalescent COVID-19.

Concerning this clone: The junction does not match germline at one end; this may be a read error. This sequence joins TRBV4-3 and TRBJ1-1; D gene ambiguous. The CDR3 runs to 16 residues. The germline gives CDR1 LGHNA, CDR2 YSLEER. The CDR3 bases are TGCGCCAGCAGTCAAGTGGGCGGGCTCGGGAACACTGAAGCTTTCTTT. Translation: CASSQVGGLGNTEAFF.

This clone was observed a few times. At one end the junction does not follow the germline gene, possibly because of a read error. The chain combines TRBV7-9 with TRBJ2-7; maybe TRBD1 (5 bases). CDR3 length equals 15 residues. Germline V gives CDR1 SEHNR, CDR2 FQNEAQ (reference sequence). CDR3 region: CASSLGQSYSHEQYF. The CDR3 region has the DNA TGTGCCAGCAGCTTAGGACAGTCCTACTCCCACGAGCAGTACTTC.

The chain combines TRBV4-1 with TRBJ1-6; D may be TRBD1 (6 bases). CDR1 MGHRA and CDR2 YSYEKL come from the germline V gene. The length of the CDR3 is 14 residues. Trimming stripped 1 base from V and 10 bases from J, with 11 bases between. The CDR3 reads CASSQGGGSSPLHF. The CDR3 DNA reads TGCGCCAGCAGCCAAGGAGGGGGAAGCTCACCCCTCCACTTT.

The gene calls are TRBV28 and TRBJ2-7; D unclear. The CDR3 sequence is 13 residues long. The V and J ends lost 5 bases and 7 bases respectively, with 15 bases between them. Germline CDR1 MDHEN, CDR2 SYDVKM. The CDR3 DNA reads as TGTGCCAGCAGTCCCCCTAGTAGGCGTGAGCAGTACTTC. Its translation is CASSPPSRREQYF.

This rearrangement joins TRBV19 to TRBJ1-1, with D perhaps TRBD1 (5 bases). The CDR3 sequence is 14 residues long. Trimming cost V 3 bases and J 4 bases, with 12 bases left between them. Per germline, CDR1 LNHDA and CDR2 SQIVND (reference sequence). CDR3 DNA sequence: TGTGCCAGTAGTATGGGGGGGTCGGTCACTGAAGCTTTCTTT. Protein product: CASSMGGSVTEAFF.

The CDR3 DNA is TGTGCCAGCACGGCGGGACGGGGGGAGACCCAGTACTTC. This sequence encodes CASTAGRGETQYF. The chain recombines TRBV2 with TRBJ2-5; TRBD2 is a possible D gene (6 bases). The V gene lost 7 bases and the J gene lost 5 bases, with 14 bases spanning the gap. Germline V gives CDR1 SNHLY, CDR2 FYNNEI. This CDR3 comprises 13 residues.

The genes are TRBV6-2 or TRBV6-3 and TRBJ2-7; D is uncertain. The CDR3 is 12 residues long. The germline V gene has CDR1 MNHEY and CDR2 SVGEGT. The V gene lost 4 bases and the J gene lost 1 base, with 5 bases spanning the gap. The CDR3 coding sequence is TGTGCCAGCAGTTCAGTGTCCTACGAGCAGTACTTC. It is translated as CASSSVSYEQYF.

As DNA, the CDR3 is TGTGCCAGCAGCCAAAATATCGGGACTCATCAGCCCCAGCATTTT. This translates into CASSQNIGTHQPQHF. The chain couples TRBV7-2 to TRBJ1-5; tentatively, D is TRBD1 (5 bases). The CDR3 covers 15 residues. Germline V gives CDR1 SGHTA, CDR2 FQGNSA. V was clipped by 5 bases and J by 5 bases, with 16 bases between them.

This chain uses TRBV6-6 with TRBJ1-6; TRBD1 matches 9 bases. The CDR3 sequence is 18 residues long. J gave up 1 base and V 5 bases, and 9 bases lay outside the gene matches. The germline V gene encodes CDR1 MNHNY and CDR2 SVGAGI (reference sequence). CDR3 sequence reads: CASSLGQGRRSYNSPLHF. The CDR3 DNA is TGTGCCAGCAGTCTGGGACAGGGAAGGAGGTCCTATAATTCACCCCTCCACTTT.

The chain couples TRBV3-1 (or the pseudogene TRBV3-2) to TRBJ1-1, with 8 bases identical to TRBD1. J gave up 8 bases and V 5 bases, and 7 bases lay outside the gene matches. In germline, CDR1 is LGHDT, CDR2 YNNKEL (reference sequence). There are 13 residues in the CDR3. The CDR3 region is CASSYRQGPEAFF. In DNA form, the CDR3 reads TGTGCCAGCAGCTACCGACAGGGGCCGGAAGCTTTCTTT.

This clone was counted once. The chain is built from TRBV19 and TRBJ2-7; tentatively, D is TRBD2 (6 bases). Trimming pared 5 bases from V and 3 bases from J, leaving 11 bases between. The germline V gene encodes CDR1 LNHDA and CDR2 SQIVND (reference sequence). The CDR3 totals 13 residues. CDR3 in DNA: TGTGCCAGTAGTCTTAATAGCGGCTACGAGCAGTACTTC. This gives the protein CASSLNSGYEQYF.

The chain employs TRBV30 and TRBJ1-2, with D perhaps TRBD1 (5 bases). Germline V CDR1 and CDR2: GTSNPN, SVGIG (reference sequence). V lost 4 bases and J lost 5, with 8 bases in between. This CDR3 is 11 amino acids long. This CDR3 is CAWNRRYGYTF. In DNA form, the CDR3 reads TGTGCCTGGAACAGGCGTTATGGCTACACCTTC. Based on the CDR3 plus reference TRBV30 and TRBJ1-2, the full variable domain is SQTIHQWPATLVQPVGSPLSLECTVEGTSNPNLYWYRQAAGRGLQLLFYSVGIGQISSEVPQNLSASRPQDRQFILSSKKLLLSDSGFYLCAWNRRYGYTFGSGTRLTVV.

The gene calls are TRBV5-1 and TRBJ1-4; 9 bases line up with TRBD1. The CDR3 is 14 amino acids. Trimming at V came to 4 bases and at J to 6 bases, leaving 4 bases not matched to a gene. The germline V gene encodes CDR1 SGHRS and CDR2 YFSETQ. CDR3 bases: TGCGCCAGCAGCCTGGACAGGGGTGATGAAAAACTGTTTTTT. Protein sequence: CASSLDRGDEKLFF.

The chain combines TRBV19 with TRBJ1-4, with D unclear. The CDR3 runs to 13 residues. CDR1 is LNHDA, CDR2 SQIVND, per germline (reference sequence). V was pared by 3 bases and J by 7 bases, with 9 bases between. CDR3 in amino acids: CASSMRVREKLFF. The CDR3 nucleotides read TGTGCCAGTAGTATGAGGGTGCGTGAAAAACTGTTTTTT.

The gene calls are TRBV29-1 and TRBJ2-2; 7 bases agree with TRBD1. Germline V gives CDR1 SQVTM, CDR2 ANQGSEA. The CDR3 has 17 residues. The J segment lost 2 bases and the V segment lost 1 base, leaving 10 bases of the junction unmatched. In DNA, the CDR3 is TGCAGCGTTGAAGGGACAGGAGGTGCAGCAAACACCGGGGAGCTGTTTTTT. This translates into CSVEGTGGAANTGELFF.

The rearrangement uses TRBV7-2 and TRBJ2-1, with D perhaps matching TRBD2 (5 bases). Trimming left V 8 bases short and J 6 bases short, with 17 bases between. The CDR3 is 14 residues long. CDR1 and CDR2 from the germline V gene are SGHTA and FQGNSA. CDR3 protein: CASLLGGSVNEQFF. The CDR3 DNA sequence: TGTGCCAGCTTGCTTGGCGGGTCGGTCAATGAGCAGTTCTTC.

This clone occurred once. V usage is TRBV29-1 and J usage is TRBJ2-3; 8 bases are a match to TRBD1. V was pared by 7 bases and J by 1 base, with 7 bases of the junction left unmatched. Germline V gene lookup returns CDR1 SQVTM and CDR2 ANQGSEA. The CDR3 consists of 14 residues. The CDR3 loop reads CSADGTGGTDTQYF. CDR3 nucleotide sequence: TGCAGCGCGGACGGGACAGGAGGCACAGATACGCAGTATTTT.

This chain connects TRBV19 to TRBJ2-5; 8 bases are shared with TRBD2. From germline, CDR1 is LNHDA and CDR2 SQIVND (reference sequence). V was clipped by 5 bases and J by 5 bases; unmatched bases: 7. CDR3 length: 14 amino acids. The CDR3 bases are TGTGCCAGTAGTCCGGGACTAGTTAGGGAGACCCAGTACTTC. Translating gives CASSPGLVRETQYF.

The chain combines TRBV30 with TRBJ2-3; 11 bases align to TRBD2. The CDR3 extends over 15 amino acids. Looked up from germline, CDR1 is GTSNPN and CDR2 is SVGIG (reference sequence). The V gene end was trimmed by 1 base and the J gene end by 6 bases; junction bases not matched to a gene: 6. This chain's CDR3 is CAWSGLAGKPDTQYF. The CDR3 DNA reads TGTGCCTGGAGTGGACTAGCGGGAAAACCGGATACGCAGTATTTT. Full variable domain (missing parts from reference TRBV30 and TRBJ2-3): SQTIHQWPATLVQPVGSPLSLECTVEGTSNPNLYWYRQAAGRGLQLLFYSVGIGQISSEVPQNLSASRPQDRQFILSSKKLLLSDSGFYLCAWSGLAGKPDTQYFGPGTRLTVL.

This chain connects TRBV4-3 to TRBJ1-5; D is undetermined. Trimming took off 6 bases at V and 1 base at J, with 10 bases between the two ends. CDR1 and CDR2 from the germline V gene are LGHNA and YSLEER. CDR3 length equals 14 residues. The CDR3 DNA is TGCGCCAGCAGACGGGAGGAGAGCAATCAGCCCCAGCATTTT. This gives the protein CASRREESNQPQHF.

The chain carries TRBV11-2 and TRBJ2-3; TRBD2 matches 13 bases. The CDR3 totals 15 residues. Per germline, CDR1 SGHAT and CDR2 FQNNGV. Unmatched junction bases numbered 8, after V lost 8 bases and J lost 6 bases. CDR3 coding DNA: TGTGCCAGCGTCCAAGGACTAGCGGGAGATGATACGCAGTATTTT. Translation: CASVQGLAGDDTQYF.

This sequence joins TRBV18 and TRBJ1-1, with D unresolved. The CDR3 loop spans 14 amino acids. In germline, CDR1 is KGHSH, CDR2 LQKENI. V was trimmed by 3 bases and J by 0 bases, leaving 8 bases between them. The CDR3 DNA is TGTGCCAGCTCACCTCGTAGTATGAACACTGAAGCTTTCTTT. Translating it yields CASSPRSMNTEAFF.

This chain joins TRBV6-6 and TRBJ2-7, with D maybe TRBD1 (6 bases). Germline CDR1 is MNHNY and CDR2 is SVGAGI (reference sequence). This CDR3 has 15 residues. V was trimmed by 4 bases and J by 9 bases, leaving 22 bases between them. CDR3 bases: TGTGCCAGCAGTTCGAACCCGGGACAACTAACCGGGCAGTACTTC. Translation gives CASSSNPGQLTGQYF.

The chain has TRBV5-4 and TRBJ2-5; maybe TRBD2 (5 bases). The germline gives CDR1 SGHNT, CDR2 YYREEE (reference sequence). The CDR3 is 13 residues long. The V end was cut by 4 bases, the J end by 2 bases, with 9 bases between. The CDR3 spells CASSAPGQETQYF. The DNA of the CDR3 is TGTGCCAGCAGCGCGCCGGGACAAGAGACCCAGTACTTC.

V is TRBV28 and J is TRBJ2-7; a weak D match, TRBD1 (5 bases). Trimming removed 5 bases from V and 2 bases from J, with 19 bases in between. CDR1 and CDR2 (germline): MDHEN, SYDVKM. The CDR3 contains 16 residues. The CDR3 protein is CASSPISRQLTYEQYF. CDR3 coding DNA: TGTGCCAGCAGTCCTATATCGCGACAGCTTACCTACGAGCAGTACTTC.

The chain carries TRBV5-4 and TRBJ2-7, with TRBD1 matching 11 bases. The ends lost 4 bases at V and 6 bases at J; junction bases unmatched: 9. The CDR3 sequence is 15 residues long. Germline CDR1 SGHNT, CDR2 YYREEE (reference sequence). CDR3 nucleotide sequence: TGTGCCAGCAGCACCCCGGACAGGGGGCTCGTCGAGCAGTACTTC. It specifies CASSTPDRGLVEQYF. The complete variable domain, with remaining parts taken from reference TRBV5-4 and TRBJ2-7, reads ETGVTQSPTHLIKTRGQQVTLRCSSQSGHNTVSWYQQALGQGPQFIFQYYREEENGRGNFPPRFSGLQFPNYSSELNVNALELDDSALYLCASSTPDRGLVEQYFGPGTRLTVT.

This chain uses TRBV28 with TRBJ2-7; D is ambiguous. Trimming stripped 2 bases from V and 4 bases from J, with 9 bases between. This CDR3 spans 13 amino acids. CDR1 and CDR2 (germline): MDHEN, SYDVKM. CDR3 sequence (DNA): TGTGCCAGCAGTTTACGAAGCAGGTACGAGCAGTACTTC. Encoded protein: CASSLRSRYEQYF.

V gene TRBV19 combines with J gene TRBJ2-1; D remains ambiguous. Per germline, CDR1 LNHDA and CDR2 SQIVND (reference sequence). Trimming removed 1 base from V and 0 bases from J, with 10 bases in between. CDR3 size: 16 residues. Here the CDR3 DNA reads TGTGCCAGTAGTATAGCGGGTCTTAGCTCCTACAATGAGCAGTTCTTC. Amino acid sequence: CASSIAGLSSYNEQFF. The variable domain in full, completed from reference TRBV19 and TRBJ2-1, reads DGGITQSPKYLFRKEGQNVTLSCEQNLNHDAMYWYRQDPGQGLRLIYYSQIVNDFQKGDIAEGYSVSREKKESFPLTVTSAQKNPTAFYLCASSIAGLSSYNEQFFGPGTRLTVL.

The chain combines TRBV2 with TRBJ2-1; possible D gene TRBD2, 5 bases. Looked up from germline, CDR1 is SNHLY and CDR2 is FYNNEI. Trimming took 2 bases from V and 6 from J, leaving 14 bases between them. The CDR3 has 15 amino acids. The CDR3 nucleotides read TGTGCCAGCAGTGAAACTAGGGCTGGAGGCAATGAGCAGTTCTTC. Protein sequence: CASSETRAGGNEQFF.

The chain couples TRBV10-3 to TRBJ2-1; tentatively, D is TRBD2 (5 bases). The CDR3 extends over 13 amino acids. V was shortened by 10 bases and J by 8 bases, with 18 bases between the two germline ends. From germline, CDR1 is ENHRY and CDR2 SYGVKD. DNA of the CDR3: TGTGCCAGCCGTTGGGAGTCAAAGGATGAGCAGTTCTTC. This gives the protein CASRWESKDEQFF.